What follows are 4 T cell receptor beta chains derived from one specimen sequenced in a study of T-cell reconstitution after alpha-beta-depleted transplantation in children. Unique molecular identifiers featured in how the TCRbeta library was prepared. TCRdb itself ran the PCR reads through MiXCR, one entry per CDR3 protein. The sample has around 200,000 distinct CDR3 sequences; around 9.5% are singletons. The sample was PBMCs from the stem cell graft donor, taken from the stem cell graft. These TCRs come from a human donor who donated a stem cell graft to a child with acute lymphoblastic leukemia.

This clonotype was observed at least ten times. The rearrangement joins TRBV3-1 to TRBJ1-2; maybe TRBD1 (5 bases). The CDR3 is made up of 18 amino acids. Germline CDR1 and CDR2: LGHDT and YNNKEL (reference sequence). Trimming pared 0 bases from V and 0 bases from J, leaving 17 bases between. CDR3 residues: CASSQDAGVGGTNYGYTF. CDR3 nucleotide sequence: TGTGCCAGCAGCCAAGATGCGGGAGTTGGGGGAACTAACTATGGCTACACCTTC. Looking up the rest from reference TRBV3-1 and TRBJ1-2 gives the full variable domain: DTAVSQTPKYLVTQMGNDKSIKCEQNLGHDTMYWYKQDSKKFLKIMFSYNNKELIINETVPNRFSPKSPDKAHLNLHINSLELGDSAVYFCASSQDAGVGGTNYGYTFGSGTRLTVV.

The gene calls are TRBV11-2 and TRBJ2-6; D perhaps matches TRBD1 (5 bases). Germline V lookup: CDR1 SGHAT, CDR2 FQNNGV. The V end was cut by 2 bases, the J end by 0 bases, with 14 bases between. This CDR3 contains 18 residues. CDR3 sequence: CASSLQRQSSSGANVLTF. In DNA form, the CDR3 reads TGTGCCAGCAGCTTACAACGACAGTCGAGCTCTGGGGCCAACGTCCTGACTTTC. Full variable domain (remainder filled in from reference TRBV11-2 and TRBJ2-6): EAGVAQSPRYKIIEKRQSVAFWCNPISGHATLYWYQQILGQGPKLLIQFQNNGVVDDSQLPKDRFSAERLKGVDSTLKIQPAKLEDSAVYLCASSLQRQSSSGANVLTFGAGSRLTVL.

This chain links TRBV10-3 with TRBJ2-7; D unresolved. The CDR3 spans 12 residues. V was clipped by 0 bases and J by 3 bases, with 3 bases between them. The V gene's germline CDR1 is ENHRY and CDR2 SYGVKD. The CDR3 DNA reads as TGTGCCATCAGTGAGTCTCTCTACGAGCAGTACTTC. It yields the protein CAISESLYEQYF.

This clonotype has only a few counts. V usage is TRBV30 and J usage is TRBJ2-7; TRBD2 matches 7 bases. Germline V gene data show CDR1 as GTSNPN and CDR2 as SVGIG (reference sequence). This CDR3 region has 12 residues. V shed 4 bases, J shed 3 bases, and the junction held 3 bases outside the gene matches. The CDR3 loop reads CAWTAGNYEQYF. The DNA of the CDR3 is TGTGCCTGGACAGCGGGGAACTACGAGCAGTACTTC. The variable domain in full, with the rest retrieved from reference TRBV30 and TRBJ2-7, is SQTIHQWPATLVQPVGSPLSLECTVEGTSNPNLYWYRQAAGRGLQLLFYSVGIGQISSEVPQNLSASRPQDRQFILSSKKLLLSDSGFYLCAWTAGNYEQYFGPGTRLTVT.